A selection of T cell receptor beta chains follows, all from one sample in a study of a mutant IDH1 vaccine in newly diagnosed glioma. Here immunoSEQ multiplex PCR was the method, and the copy in TCRdb shows in-frame clones only, minus some. Of 60,000 to 75,000 clones in the sample, around 74% were seen once. This material consisted of PBMCs, taken from a glioma patient treated with radiotherapy, temozolomide or both. The receptor source for this set is a middle-aged man with glioma. The CDR3 runs from the conserved cysteine through the conserved F or W. The D gene is left open where the match is weak. Only some rows state a clone size, as once, few, many or a class for expanded clones.

D gene	V gene	J gene	clone size	CDR3 DNA	CDR3 protein
.	TRBV19	TRBJ1-1	.	TGTGCCAGTAGTAGGGACCTCGTGGTGCTGACCACTGAAGCTTTCTTT	CASSRDLVVLTTEAFF
.	TRBV15	TRBJ1-1	.	TGTGCCACCAGCACCGTTTACGACACTGAAGCTTTCTTT	CATSTVYDTEAFF
.	TRBV7-2	TRBJ2-7	.	TGTGCCAGCAGCCCCGTCGAGGGGCAGATATACGAGCAGTACTTC	CASSPVEGQIYEQYF
.	TRBV7-9	TRBJ1-1	few	TGTGCCAGCAGCCTGCCACTCCATCCTGAAGCTTTCTTT	CASSLPLHPEAFF
.	TRBV19	TRBJ1-2	.	TGTGCCAGTAGTCCCTGGACGGAAAACTATGGCTACACCTTT	CASSPWTENYGYTF
.	TRBV6-5	TRBJ1-4	.	TGTGCCAGCAGTTATGGGGGACTGGGGGAAAAACTGTTTTTT	CASSYGGLGEKLFF
TRBD1	TRBV7-2	TRBJ2-2	.	TGTGCCAGCAAGTTTCGACAGGGGGCGTATACCGGGGAGCTGTTTTTT	CASKFRQGAYTGELFF
.	TRBV19	TRBJ1-1	.	TGTGCCAGTAGTATAGTGTTGGCAGCCGGAGCTTTCTTT	CASSIVLAAGAFF
.	TRBV6-5	TRBJ2-3	.	TGTGCCAGCAGTAAAGGACGGACCACAGATACGCAGTATTTT	CASSKGRTTDTQYF
.	TRBV15	TRBJ1-3	.	TGTGCCACCAGCAGAGAGAGGCAGACAGCTGGAAACACCATATATTTT	CATSRERQTAGNTIYF
.	TRBV18	TRBJ1-2	.	TGTGCCAGCTCACCGGGGGACACCCGTGTCGGGGTCTATGGCTACACCTTC	CASSPGDTRVGVYGYTF
.	TRBV2	TRBJ1-6	once	TGTGCCAGCAGTCCCGCAGGGCGTTATAATTCACCCCTCCACTTT	CASSPAGRYNSPLHF
.	TRBV7-9	TRBJ2-5	once	TGTGCCAGCAGCCCTCACCTAACGGGGGTCCAAGAGACCCAGTACTTC	CASSPHLTGVQETQYF
.	TRBV5-3	TRBJ1-5	.	TGTGCCAGAAGCTTGGCAGGGCATGGCAATCAGCCCCAGCATTTT	CARSLAGHGNQPQHF
TRBD1	TRBV5-4	TRBJ1-4	.	TGTGCCAGCAGCTTGGGGGACAGGGATAATGAAAAACTGTTTTTT	CASSLGDRDNEKLFF
.	TRBV4-2	TRBJ2-3	.	TGTGCCAGCAGCTCCCGCCAATCGGCTGATACGCAGTATTTT	CASSSRQSADTQYF
TRBD2	TRBV13	TRBJ2-1	few	TGTGCCAGCAGCTTAGAGGCTAGCGGGGACAATGAGCAGTTCTTC	CASSLEASGDNEQFF
.	TRBV7-9	TRBJ1-6	once	TGTGCCAGCAGCTTAATCTCTGATTCACCCCTCCACTTT	CASSLISDSPLHF
TRBD1	TRBV5-4	TRBJ1-2	.	TGTGCCAGCAGGGGGGGACAGGGAGCTAACTATGGCTACACCTTC	CASRGGQGANYGYTF
.	TRBV15	TRBJ2-7	.	TGTGCCACCAGCAGAGCGGCAGGCCCCTACGAGCAGTACTTC	CATSRAAGPYEQYF
.	TRBV4-1	TRBJ2-5	.	TGCGCCAGCAGCCAAGATGGAGGTTTGTCCCAGTACTTC	CASSQDGGLSQYF
TRBD1	TRBV10-3	TRBJ2-7	.	TGTGCCATCAGTGTCCGGGACAGCGGTCCCTACGAGCAGTACTTC	CAISVRDSGPYEQYF
TRBD2	TRBV7-9	TRBJ2-1	once	TGTGCCAGCAGCTTCCCGAGGGAGGGCGACAATGAGCAGTTCTTC	CASSFPREGDNEQFF
TRBD1	TRBV27	TRBJ1-1	.	TGTGCCAGCAGTCCCTCTACAGGGGCGGGGAACACTGAAGCTTTCTTT	CASSPSTGAGNTEAFF
TRBD2	TRBV19	TRBJ2-1	.	TGTGCCAGTAGTACGTCAGCGGGGTCCGACAATGAGCAGTTCTTC	CASSTSAGSDNEQFF
TRBD1	TRBV2	TRBJ1-1	.	TGTGCCAGCAGTGAAGGCCAGGGGGCGATGAACACTGAAGCTTTCTTT	CASSEGQGAMNTEAFF
.	TRBV19	TRBJ1-4	.	TGTGCCAGTCGCAGTGGCACTAATGAAAAACTGTTTTTT	CASRSGTNEKLFF
TRBD2	TRBV5-1	TRBJ2-1	once	TGCGCCAGCACTAGCGGGGGGGCGGGGAATGAGCAGTTCTTC	CASTSGGAGNEQFF
.	TRBV5-6	TRBJ1-5	.	TGTGCCAGCAGCCTTTTTGGCAGTAGCAATCAGCCCCAGCATTTT	CASSLFGSSNQPQHF
.	TRBV28	TRBJ1-4	.	TGTGCCAGCATCGGAACTCAGACAACTAATGAAAAACTGTTTTTT	CASIGTQTTNEKLFF
.	TRBV7-8	TRBJ1-2	.	TGTGCCAGCAGCTTACGGCTGTCCAGGGAGGTCAGGGGCTACACCTTC	CASSLRLSREVRGYTF
TRBD1	TRBV6-5	TRBJ1-1	.	TGTGCCAGCAGTCCAGGGACAGGGATGAACACTGAAGCTTTCTTT	CASSPGTGMNTEAFF
.	TRBV29-1	TRBJ1-2	.	TGCAGCGTCTTCGTACAGGGAACAACGAATGGCTACACCTTC	CSVFVQGTTNGYTF
.	TRBV14	TRBJ2-3	.	TGTGCCAGCAGCCAAGGGGTCCGAGATACGCAGTATTTT	CASSQGVRDTQYF
TRBD1	TRBV5-1	TRBJ2-2	.	TGCGCCAGCAGTTACCTGACAGGGGGCACCGGGGAGCTGTTTTTT	CASSYLTGGTGELFF
.	TRBV7-2	TRBJ1-6	.	TGTGCCAGCAGTCCCCGGCGAGGGGGTGGTTCACCCCTCCACTTT	CASSPRRGGGSPLHF
.	TRBV4-1	TRBJ2-5	once	TGCGCCAGCAGCCAAGATCGGCGGGCCCAGTACTTC	CASSQDRRAQYF
.	TRBV29-1	TRBJ1-2	once	TGCAGCGTTGGGGGCACCCGTAACTATGGCTACACCTTC	CSVGGTRNYGYTF
.	TRBV2	TRBJ2-3	.	TGTGCCAGCAACGGGGCCGACACAGATACGCAGTATTTT	CASNGADTDTQYF
.	TRBV5-1	TRBJ1-1	.	TGCGCCAGCAGCTTGGCGGGGAGCACTGAAGCTTTCTTT	CASSLAGSTEAFF
.	TRBV7-9	TRBJ1-5	.	TGTGCCAGCAGCTTCGGGCACGGAAATCAGCCCCAGCATTTT	CASSFGHGNQPQHF
.	TRBV30	TRBJ1-5	.	TGTGCCTGGAGTGCTATTTCAGGGATAAATCAGCCCCAGCATTTT	CAWSAISGINQPQHF